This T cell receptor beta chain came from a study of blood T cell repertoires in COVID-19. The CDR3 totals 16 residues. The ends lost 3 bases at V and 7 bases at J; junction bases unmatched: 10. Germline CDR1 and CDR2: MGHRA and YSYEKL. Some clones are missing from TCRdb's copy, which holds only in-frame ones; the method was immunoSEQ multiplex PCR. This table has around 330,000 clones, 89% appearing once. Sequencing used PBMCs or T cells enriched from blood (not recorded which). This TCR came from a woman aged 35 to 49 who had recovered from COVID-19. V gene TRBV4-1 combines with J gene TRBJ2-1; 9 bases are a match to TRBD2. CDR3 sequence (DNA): TGCGCCAGCAGCCATTCCGGGACTAGCTTTGTAAATGAGCAGTTCTTC. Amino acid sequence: CASSHSGTSFVNEQFF.